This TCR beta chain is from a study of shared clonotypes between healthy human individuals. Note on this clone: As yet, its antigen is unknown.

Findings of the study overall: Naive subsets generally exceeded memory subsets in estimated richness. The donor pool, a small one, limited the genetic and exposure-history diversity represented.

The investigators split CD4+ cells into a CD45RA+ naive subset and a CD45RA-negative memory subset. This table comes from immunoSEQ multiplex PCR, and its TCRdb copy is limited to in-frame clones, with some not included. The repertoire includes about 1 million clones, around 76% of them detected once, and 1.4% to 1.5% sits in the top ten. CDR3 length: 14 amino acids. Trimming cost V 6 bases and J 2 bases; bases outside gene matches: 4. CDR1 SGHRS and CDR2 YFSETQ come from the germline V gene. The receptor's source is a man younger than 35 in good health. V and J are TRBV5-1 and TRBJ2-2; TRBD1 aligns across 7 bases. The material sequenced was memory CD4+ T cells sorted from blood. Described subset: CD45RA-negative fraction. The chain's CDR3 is CASTYRGNTGELFF. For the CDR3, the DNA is TGCGCCAGCACCTACAGGGGTAACACCGGGGAGCTGTTTTTT.